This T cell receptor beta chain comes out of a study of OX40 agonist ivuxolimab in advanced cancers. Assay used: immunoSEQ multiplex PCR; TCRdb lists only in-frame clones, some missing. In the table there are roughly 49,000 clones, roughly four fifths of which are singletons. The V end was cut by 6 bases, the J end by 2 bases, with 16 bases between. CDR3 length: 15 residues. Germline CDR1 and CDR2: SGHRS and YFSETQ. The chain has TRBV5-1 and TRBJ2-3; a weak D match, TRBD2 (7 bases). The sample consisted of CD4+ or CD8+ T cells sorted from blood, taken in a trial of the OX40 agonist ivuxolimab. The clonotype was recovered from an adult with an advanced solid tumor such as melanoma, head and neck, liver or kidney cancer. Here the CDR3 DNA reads TGCGCCAGCACCCCTCTCGGGGGGCACACAGATACGCAGTATTTT. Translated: CASTPLGGHTDTQYF.